The 18 T cell receptor beta chains below come from one sample, sequenced in a study of early T cells in non-severe SARS-CoV-2 infection. TCRdb redid the calling of the 5' RACE reads with MiXCR, one entry per CDR3 protein. The data show tens of thousands of distinct CDR3 sequences, over 10% seen once. Input material: whole blood. These receptors were collected from an adult who was a healthcare worker with PCR-confirmed SARS-CoV-2 infection or an uninfected control (not recorded which).

Many counts were recorded for this clonotype. The V gene is TRBV18, the J gene TRBJ1-5; 7 nucleotides agree with TRBD1. The germline CDR1 and CDR2 sequences are KGHSH and LQKENI. V shed 4 bases, J shed 7 bases, and the junction held 4 bases outside the gene matches. The CDR3 sequence is 13 residues long. CDR3 in amino acids: CASSQGAGQPQHF. CDR3 nucleotides: TGTGCCAGCTCACAGGGGGCTGGCCAGCCCCAGCATTTT.

The V call is TRBV7-8, the J call TRBJ1-1; no firm D call. Between the trimmed V and J ends, which lost 5 bases and 4 bases, there was a span of 11 bases. Per the germline V gene, CDR1 is SGHVS and CDR2 is FQNEAQ. The CDR3 runs to 13 residues. CDR3 nucleotide sequence: TGTGCCAGCAGCCTAAACCGGGGCACTGAAGCTTTCTTT. As protein: CASSLNRGTEAFF.

At least ten counts were recorded for this clonotype. V gene TRBV28 combines with J gene TRBJ2-7; 12 bases map to TRBD2. Germline V lookup: CDR1 MDHEN, CDR2 SYDVKM. With V trimmed by 4 bases and J by 5 bases, 9 bases remained unmatched. CDR3 size: 16 residues. The CDR3 DNA reads as TGTGCCAGCAGTTCTCCGACTAGCGGGAGTATCAACGAGCAGTACTTC. It is translated as CASSSPTSGSINEQYF. Full variable domain (rest looked up from reference TRBV28 and TRBJ2-7): DVKVTQSSRYLVKRTGEKVFLECVQDMDHENMFWYRQDPGLGLRLIYFSYDVKMKEKGDIPEGYSVSREKKERFSLILESASTNQTSMYLCASSSPTSGSINEQYFGPGTRLTVT.

The rearrangement joins TRBV9 to TRBJ2-3; no clear D gene. Per the germline V gene, CDR1 is SGDLS and CDR2 is YYNGEE. This CDR3 contains 14 residues. V lost 3 bases and J lost 2, with 10 bases in between. CDR3 in amino acids: CASSAASLTDTQYF. For the CDR3, the DNA is TGTGCCAGCAGCGCTGCGAGCCTCACAGATACGCAGTATTTT. Together with reference TRBV9 and TRBJ2-3, the CDR3 gives the full variable domain: DSGVTQTPKHLITATGQRVTLRCSPRSGDLSVYWYQQSLDQGLQFLIQYYNGEERAKGNILERFSAQQFPDLHSELNLSSLELGDSALYFCASSAASLTDTQYFGPGTRLTVL.

This clonotype was counted many times. V gene TRBV7-9 combines with J gene TRBJ1-1, with a tentative D call TRBD1 (5 bases). Trimming removed 4 bases from V and 6 bases from J, with 15 bases in between. The germline V gene has CDR1 SEHNR and CDR2 FQNEAQ (reference sequence). The CDR3 contains 14 residues. DNA of the CDR3: TGTGCCAGCAGCTCCCGAGCCTCGGGGGCTGAAGCTTTCTTT. It translates to CASSSRASGAEAFF.

There are a few counts of this clonotype. V and J are TRBV28 and TRBJ2-7; 8 bases fit TRBD2. V shed 3 bases, J shed 2 bases, and the junction held 3 bases outside the gene matches. The CDR3 contains 14 residues. Germline CDR1 reads MDHEN; CDR2 reads SYDVKM. CDR3 loop: CASSLAGGPYEQYF. The CDR3, as DNA: TGTGCCAGCAGTTTGGCGGGAGGACCCTACGAGCAGTACTTC.

The table lists this clonotype with a few counts. The rearrangement links TRBV20-1 to TRBJ2-1, with 7 bases fitting TRBD2. Trimming at V came to 4 bases and at J to 2 bases, leaving 2 bases not matched to a gene. This CDR3 region has 13 residues. The germline V gene encodes CDR1 DFQATT and CDR2 SNEGSKA (reference sequence). The CDR3 is CSANLAAYNEQFF. CDR3 DNA sequence: TGCAGTGCTAACCTAGCGGCCTACAATGAGCAGTTCTTC.

This clonotype was counted a few times. The chain carries TRBV12-5 and TRBJ2-1, with 12 positions matching TRBD2. CDR1 is LGHNT and CDR2 is FRNRAP in the germline V gene. The CDR3 has 15 residues. V shed 8 bases and J 5 bases; nucleotides not matched to a gene: 7. The chain's CDR3 is CASQSRLAGDNEQFF. The CDR3 DNA reads as TGTGCTAGTCAATCAAGACTAGCGGGGGACAATGAGCAGTTCTTC.

This clonotype appeared many times. The chain employs TRBV2 and TRBJ2-1; 9 nucleotides line up with TRBD1. The germline V gene has CDR1 SNHLY and CDR2 FYNNEI. V was pared by 6 bases and J by 2 bases, with 20 bases of the junction left unmatched. The CDR3 consists of 20 residues. The CDR3 sequence is CASRPAPGQGREVAYNEQFF. CDR3 DNA: TGTGCCAGCAGGCCGGCCCCGGGACAGGGTAGAGAAGTGGCCTACAATGAGCAGTTCTTC.

In its sample, this clonotype was seen many times. J is TRBJ2-3 and V is TRBV7-2; 11 bases agree with TRBD2. There are 16 residues in the CDR3. Germline V gene lookup returns CDR1 SGHTA and CDR2 FQGNSA. V shed 5 bases, J shed 8 bases, and the junction held 12 bases outside the gene matches. CDR3 protein: CASSLTSGIASLTQYF. The CDR3 DNA is TGTGCCAGCAGCCTGACTAGCGGGATCGCATCCCTTACGCAGTATTTT. The whole variable domain, filled in from reference TRBV7-2 and TRBJ2-3, reads GAGVSQSPSNKVTEKGKDVELRCDPISGHTALYWYRQSLGQGLEFLIYFQGNSAPDKSGLPSDRFSAERTGGSVSTLTIQRTQQEDSAVYLCASSLTSGIASLTQYFGPGTRLTVL.

This clonotype has a handful of counts. The chain links TRBV24-1 to TRBJ1-1; 11 bases align to TRBD1. The CDR3 spans 16 residues. The junction had 9 bases not matched to a gene; V was cut back by 3 bases and J by 7 bases. Germline V lookup: CDR1 KGHDR, CDR2 SFDVKD. CDR3 amino acids: CATSDHPGQGASEAFF. The CDR3 DNA reads as TGTGCCACCAGTGATCACCCCGGACAGGGGGCGAGTGAAGCTTTCTTT.

This chain uses TRBV3-1 with TRBJ1-1; TRBD1 matches 7 bases. With 3 bases clipped from V and 4 bases from J, the junction kept 5 bases outside the gene matches. Per germline, CDR1 LGHDT and CDR2 YNNKEL (reference sequence). The CDR3 sequence is 14 residues long. The CDR3 DNA reads as TGTGCCAGCAGCCACGTTACAGGGGCCACTGAAGCTTTCTTT. The encoded protein is CASSHVTGATEAFF.

This clonotype has at least ten counts. The chain joins TRBV28 to TRBJ2-7; a weak D match, TRBD1 (6 bases). Looked up from germline, CDR1 is MDHEN and CDR2 is SYDVKM. Trimming took off 8 bases at V and 6 bases at J, with 32 bases between the two ends. The CDR3 has 18 amino acids. The CDR3 loop is CASDSVPGDTFRPREQYF. DNA of the CDR3: TGTGCCAGCGATTCCGTCCCCGGGGACACATTCCGGCCCCGCGAGCAGTACTTC.

The table lists this clonotype with a few counts. V usage is TRBV24-1 and J usage is TRBJ2-3, with D maybe TRBD1 (6 bases). CDR1 and CDR2 (germline): KGHDR, SFDVKD. Between the trimmed V and J ends, which lost 5 bases and 1 base, there was a span of 9 bases. The CDR3 is 14 amino acids. The CDR3 spells CATSGGGGTDTQYF. DNA for the CDR3: TGTGCCACCAGTGGAGGGGGTGGCACAGATACGCAGTATTTT.

This clonotype was detected many times. The genes are TRBV18 and TRBJ1-2; TRBD1 might be the D (5 bases). V gave up 5 bases and J gave up 4 bases, with 11 bases separating them. Per the germline V gene, CDR1 is KGHSH and CDR2 is LQKENI. The CDR3 totals 13 residues. In DNA form, the CDR3 reads TGTGCCAGCTCAGAATCAGGGCCCTATGGCTACACCTTC. Its protein product is CASSESGPYGYTF.

The chain employs TRBV28 and TRBJ1-2, with 10 bases aligning to TRBD1. From germline, CDR1 is MDHEN and CDR2 SYDVKM. The CDR3 sequence is 14 residues long. With V trimmed by 6 bases and J by 7 bases, 8 bases remained unmatched. The CDR3 DNA is TGTGCCAGCAGCATCGCGACAGGGGGCGTTGGCTACACCTTC. Its protein is CASSIATGGVGYTF.

V usage is TRBV20-1 and J usage is TRBJ1-5; D ambiguous. CDR1 is DFQATT and CDR2 is SNEGSKA in the germline V gene (reference sequence). This CDR3 comprises 12 residues. V was trimmed by 3 bases and J by 5 bases, leaving 8 bases between them. The CDR3 reads CSARDGDQPQHF. The CDR3 DNA reads as TGCAGTGCTAGGGACGGCGATCAGCCCCAGCATTTT.

This clonotype was seen many times. The rearrangement joins TRBV12-5 to TRBJ2-1; unclear D gene. In germline, CDR1 is LGHNT, CDR2 FRNRAP. The CDR3 has 14 amino acids. Trimming took off 0 bases at V and 3 bases at J, with 6 bases between the two ends. The DNA for the CDR3 is TGTGCTAGTGGTTTGGTAGGCGGCTACAATGAGCAGTTCTTC. Translation gives CASGLVGGYNEQFF.